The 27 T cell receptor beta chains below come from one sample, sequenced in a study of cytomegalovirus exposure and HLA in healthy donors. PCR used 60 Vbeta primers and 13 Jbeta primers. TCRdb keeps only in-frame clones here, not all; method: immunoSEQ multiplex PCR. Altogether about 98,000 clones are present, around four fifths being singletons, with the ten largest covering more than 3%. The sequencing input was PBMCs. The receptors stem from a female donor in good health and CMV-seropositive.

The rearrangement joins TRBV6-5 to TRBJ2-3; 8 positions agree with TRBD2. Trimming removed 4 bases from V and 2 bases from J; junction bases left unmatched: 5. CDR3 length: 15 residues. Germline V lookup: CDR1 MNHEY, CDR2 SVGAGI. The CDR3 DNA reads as TGTGCCAGCAGTTCAAGCGGGGGCCTCACAGATACGCAGTATTTT. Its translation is CASSSSGGLTDTQYF.

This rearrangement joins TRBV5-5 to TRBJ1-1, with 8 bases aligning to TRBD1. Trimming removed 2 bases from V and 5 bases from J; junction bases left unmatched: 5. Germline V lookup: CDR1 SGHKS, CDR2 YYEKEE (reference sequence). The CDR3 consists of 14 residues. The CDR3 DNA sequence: TGTGCCAGCAGCTTCGACAGGGGCACAACTGAAGCTTTCTTT. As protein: CASSFDRGTTEAFF.

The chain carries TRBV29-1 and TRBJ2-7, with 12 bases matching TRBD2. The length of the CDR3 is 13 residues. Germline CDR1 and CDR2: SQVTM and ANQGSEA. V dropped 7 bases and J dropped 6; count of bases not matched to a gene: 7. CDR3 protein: CSGELAGGVEQYF. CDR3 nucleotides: TGCAGCGGCGAACTAGCGGGAGGCGTCGAGCAGTACTTC.

In nucleotides, the CDR3 is TGCGCCAGCAGCTATCAACAGGGGGGGGGCTACGAGCAGTACTTC. Translation gives CASSYQQGGGYEQYF. The chain employs TRBV5-1 and TRBJ2-7; tentative D call: TRBD1 (8 bases). Trimming removed 3 bases from V and 3 bases from J, with 16 bases in between. There are 15 residues in the CDR3. In germline, CDR1 is SGHRS, CDR2 YFSETQ.

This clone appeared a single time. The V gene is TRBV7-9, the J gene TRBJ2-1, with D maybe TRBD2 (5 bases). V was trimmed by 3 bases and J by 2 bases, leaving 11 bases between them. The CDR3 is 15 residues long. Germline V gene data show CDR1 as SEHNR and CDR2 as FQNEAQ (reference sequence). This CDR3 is CASSFGLIPYNEQFF. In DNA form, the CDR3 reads TGTGCCAGCAGCTTTGGACTGATTCCCTACAATGAGCAGTTCTTC.

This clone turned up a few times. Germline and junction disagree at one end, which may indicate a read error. The CDR3 reads CASSLAGENNEQFF. The CDR3 region has the DNA TGTGCCAGCAGCCTAGCGGGAGAGAACAATGAGCAGTTCTTC. The chain combines TRBV7-6 with TRBJ2-1; TRBD2 matches 10 bases. Germline-derived CDR1 and CDR2 are SGHVS and FNYEAQ. This CDR3 contains 14 residues.

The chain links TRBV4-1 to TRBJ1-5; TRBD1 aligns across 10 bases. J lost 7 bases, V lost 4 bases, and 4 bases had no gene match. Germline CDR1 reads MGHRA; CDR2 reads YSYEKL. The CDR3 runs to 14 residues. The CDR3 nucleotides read TGCGCCAGCAGCCCGACAGGGGGCGGGCAGCCCCAGCATTTT. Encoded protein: CASSPTGGGQPQHF.

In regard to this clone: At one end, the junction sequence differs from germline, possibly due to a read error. The CDR3 sequence: CASSSSGGISTYSYTF. CDR3 coding DNA: TGTGCCAGCAGTTCTTCAGGGGGGATATCTACCTATAGCTACACCTTC. The chain joins TRBV7-9 to TRBJ1-2, with 7 positions matching TRBD1. Germline V gene data show CDR1 as SEHNR and CDR2 as FQNEAQ (reference sequence). This CDR3 is built from 16 residues. Using reference TRBV7-9 and TRBJ1-2 for the parts outside the CDR3, the full variable domain is DTGVSQNPRHKITKRGQNVTFRCDPISEHNRLYWYRQTLGQGPEFLTYFQNEAQLEKSRLLSDRFSAERPKGSFSTLEIQRTEQGDSAMYLCASSSSGGISTYSYTFGSGTRLTVV.

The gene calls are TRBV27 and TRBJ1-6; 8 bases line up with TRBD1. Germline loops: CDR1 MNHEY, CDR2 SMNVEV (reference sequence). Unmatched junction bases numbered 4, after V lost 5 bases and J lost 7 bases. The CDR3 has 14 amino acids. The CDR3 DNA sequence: TGTGCCAGCAGTCCCCGACAGGGGAATTCACCCCTCCACTTT. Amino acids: CASSPRQGNSPLHF.

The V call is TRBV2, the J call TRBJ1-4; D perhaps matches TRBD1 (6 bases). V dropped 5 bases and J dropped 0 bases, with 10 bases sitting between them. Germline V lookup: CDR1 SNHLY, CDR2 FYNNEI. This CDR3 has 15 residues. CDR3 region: CASSTDSATNEKLFF. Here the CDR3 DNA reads TGTGCCAGCAGTACGGACAGTGCAACTAATGAAAAACTGTTTTTT.

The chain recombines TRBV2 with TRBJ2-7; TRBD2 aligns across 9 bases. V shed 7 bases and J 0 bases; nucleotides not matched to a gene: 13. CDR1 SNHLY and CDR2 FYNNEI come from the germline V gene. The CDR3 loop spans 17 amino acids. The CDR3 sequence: CASKGLAIPQSSYEQYF. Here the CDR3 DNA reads TGTGCCAGCAAGGGACTAGCCATACCCCAGAGCTCCTACGAGCAGTACTTC.

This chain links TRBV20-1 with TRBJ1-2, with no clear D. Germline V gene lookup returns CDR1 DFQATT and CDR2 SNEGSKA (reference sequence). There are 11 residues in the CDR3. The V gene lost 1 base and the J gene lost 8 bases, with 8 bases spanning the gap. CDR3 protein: CSARGHPGYTF. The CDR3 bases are TGCAGTGCTAGAGGGCACCCCGGCTACACCTTC.

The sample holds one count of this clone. The CDR3 loop reads CASSQAAGGGYTF. The DNA of the CDR3 is TGCGCCAGCAGCCAAGCGGCGGGGGGGGGCTACACCTTC. V is TRBV4-1 and J is TRBJ1-2, with a possible D match to TRBD1 (5 bases). With 1 base removed from V and 8 bases from J, the gap between germline ends came to 11 bases. This CDR3 is 13 amino acids long. Germline CDR1 is MGHRA and CDR2 is YSYEKL.

The CDR3 spells CASSLGSMGDRVYSHTF. The CDR3 DNA reads TGCGCCAGCAGCTTGGGTTCGATGGGGGACAGGGTATATTCCCACACCTTC. V is TRBV5-1 and J is TRBJ1-2; 9 bases are shared with TRBD1. V lost 0 bases to trimming and J lost 12 bases; unmatched junction nucleotides: 18. This CDR3 comprises 17 residues. Per germline, CDR1 SGHRS and CDR2 YFSETQ.

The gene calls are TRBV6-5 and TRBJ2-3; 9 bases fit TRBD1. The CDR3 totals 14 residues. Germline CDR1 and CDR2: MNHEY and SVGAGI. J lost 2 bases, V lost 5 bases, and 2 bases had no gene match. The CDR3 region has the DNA TGTGCCAGCAGTAGGGACAGGGTCACAGATACGCAGTATTTT. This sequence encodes CASSRDRVTDTQYF.

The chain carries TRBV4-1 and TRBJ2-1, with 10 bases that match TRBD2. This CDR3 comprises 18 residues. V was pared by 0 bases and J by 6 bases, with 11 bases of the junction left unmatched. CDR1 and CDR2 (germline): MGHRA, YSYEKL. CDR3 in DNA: TGCGCCAGCAGCCAAGATCGAATCACGGGACTAGCGAGCAATGAGCAGTTCTTC. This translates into CASSQDRITGLASNEQFF.

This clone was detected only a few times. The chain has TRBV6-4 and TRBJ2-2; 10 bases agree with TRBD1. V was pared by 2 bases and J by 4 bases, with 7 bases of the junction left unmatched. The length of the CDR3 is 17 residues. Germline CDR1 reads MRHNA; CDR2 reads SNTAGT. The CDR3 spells CASSDTETGGFTGELFF. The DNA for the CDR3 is TGTGCCAGCAGTGACACTGAGACAGGGGGCTTCACCGGGGAGCTGTTTTTT.

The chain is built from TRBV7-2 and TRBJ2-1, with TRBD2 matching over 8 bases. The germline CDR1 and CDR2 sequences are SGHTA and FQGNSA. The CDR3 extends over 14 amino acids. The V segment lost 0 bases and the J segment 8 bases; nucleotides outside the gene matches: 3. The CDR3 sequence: CASSLAAGGYEQFF. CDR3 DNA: TGTGCCAGCAGCTTAGCGGCGGGGGGATATGAGCAGTTCTTC.

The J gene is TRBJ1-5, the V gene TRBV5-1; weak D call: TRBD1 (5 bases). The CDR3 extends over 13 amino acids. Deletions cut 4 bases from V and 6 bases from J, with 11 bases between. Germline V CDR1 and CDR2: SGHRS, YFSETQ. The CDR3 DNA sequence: TGCGCCAGCAGCCCGGGGGGGGGTCAGCCCCAGCATTTT. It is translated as CASSPGGGQPQHF.

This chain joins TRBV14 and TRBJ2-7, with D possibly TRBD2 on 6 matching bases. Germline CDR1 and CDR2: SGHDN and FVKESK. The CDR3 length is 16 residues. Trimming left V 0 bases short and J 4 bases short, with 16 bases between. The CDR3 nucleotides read TGTGCCAGCAGCCAAGAGGGGACTCGCAGCCGATACGAGCAGTACTTC. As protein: CASSQEGTRSRYEQYF.

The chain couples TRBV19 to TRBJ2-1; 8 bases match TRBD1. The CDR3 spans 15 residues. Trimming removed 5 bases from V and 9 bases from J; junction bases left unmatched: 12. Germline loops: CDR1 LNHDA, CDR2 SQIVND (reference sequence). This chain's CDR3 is CASSPATGVISEQFF. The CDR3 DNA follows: TGTGCCAGTAGTCCAGCGACAGGGGTAATTAGTGAGCAGTTCTTC.

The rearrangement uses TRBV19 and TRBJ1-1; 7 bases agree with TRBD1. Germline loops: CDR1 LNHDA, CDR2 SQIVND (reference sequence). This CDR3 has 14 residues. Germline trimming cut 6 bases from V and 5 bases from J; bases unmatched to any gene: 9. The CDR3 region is CASRLPGGITEAFF. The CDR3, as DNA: TGTGCCAGTAGACTACCAGGGGGGATAACTGAAGCTTTCTTT.

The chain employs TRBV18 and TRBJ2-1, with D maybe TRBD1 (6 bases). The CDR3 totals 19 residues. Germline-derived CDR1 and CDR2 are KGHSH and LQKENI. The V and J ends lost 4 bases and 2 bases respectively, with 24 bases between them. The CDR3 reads CASSLQGSRTFMPYNEQFF. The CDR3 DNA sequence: TGTGCCAGCTCACTACAGGGTTCGAGGACTTTCATGCCCTACAATGAGCAGTTCTTC.

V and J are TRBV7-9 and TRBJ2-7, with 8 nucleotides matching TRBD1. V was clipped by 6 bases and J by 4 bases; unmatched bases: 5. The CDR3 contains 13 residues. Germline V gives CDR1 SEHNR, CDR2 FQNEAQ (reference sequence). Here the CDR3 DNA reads TGTGCCAGCAGTCACGGACAGGGTTACGAGCAGTACTTC. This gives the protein CASSHGQGYEQYF.

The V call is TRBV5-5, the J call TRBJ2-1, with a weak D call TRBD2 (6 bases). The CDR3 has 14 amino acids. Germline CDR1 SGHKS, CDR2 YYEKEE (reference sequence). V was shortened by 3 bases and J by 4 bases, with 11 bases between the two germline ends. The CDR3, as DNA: TGTGCCAGCAGCTCCTGGGAGGCTTACAATGAGCAGTTCTTC. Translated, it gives CASSSWEAYNEQFF.

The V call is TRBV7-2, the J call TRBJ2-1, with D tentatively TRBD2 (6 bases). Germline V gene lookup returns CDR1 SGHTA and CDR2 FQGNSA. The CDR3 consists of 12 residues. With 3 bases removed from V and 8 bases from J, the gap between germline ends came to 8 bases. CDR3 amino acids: CASSFSGDEQFF. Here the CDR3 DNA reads TGTGCCAGCAGCTTTAGCGGCGATGAGCAGTTCTTC.

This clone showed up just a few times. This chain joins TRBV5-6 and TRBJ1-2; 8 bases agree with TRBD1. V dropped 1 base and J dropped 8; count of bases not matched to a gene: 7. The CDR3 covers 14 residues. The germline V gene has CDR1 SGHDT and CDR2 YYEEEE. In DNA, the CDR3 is TGTGCCAGCAGCTTGTGGTCAGGGGGCGGGGGCTACACCTTC. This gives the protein CASSLWSGGGGYTF.